The 20 T cell receptor beta chains below were found in one sample sequenced in a study of blood T cell repertoires in COVID-19. The assay was immunoSEQ multiplex PCR, and TCRdb's table has in-frame clones only and misses some. The sample has approximately 470,000 clones, about 90% seen once. Sample: PBMCs or T cells enriched from blood (not recorded which). These receptors came from a woman between 18 and 29 years old who had recovered from COVID-19.

The chain employs TRBV12-5 and TRBJ1-2; no definite D call. Germline-derived CDR1 and CDR2 are LGHNT and FRNRAP. This CDR3 has 13 residues. V was clipped by 6 bases and J by 0 bases, with 8 bases between them. The CDR3 here is CASGSVANYGYTF. The CDR3 bases are TGTGCTAGTGGCTCGGTGGCTAACTATGGCTACACCTTC.

The chain combines TRBV19 with TRBJ1-1; TRBD1 matches at 10 bases. Germline CDR1 and CDR2: LNHDA and SQIVND (reference sequence). This CDR3 has 14 amino acids. The V segment lost 4 bases and the J segment 2 bases; nucleotides outside the gene matches: 1. CDR3 amino acids: CASSRTGGNTEAFF. Written as DNA, the CDR3 is TGTGCCAGTAGTAGGACAGGGGGAAACACTGAAGCTTTCTTT.

The CDR3 here is CAWSVPFGRSSYEQYF. The CDR3 DNA follows: TGTGCCTGGAGTGTACCGTTCGGCCGGAGCTCCTACGAGCAGTACTTC. V and J are TRBV30 and TRBJ2-7; D is unclear. V lost 0 bases, J lost 0 bases, and 15 bases lay in between. The germline V gene encodes CDR1 GTSNPN and CDR2 SVGIG (reference sequence). The CDR3 sequence is 16 residues long.

The chain carries TRBV3-1 (or the pseudogene TRBV3-2) and TRBJ1-2, with TRBD1 identical over 7 bases. The J segment lost 7 bases and the V segment lost 1 base, leaving 12 bases of the junction unmatched. Per the germline V gene, CDR1 is LGHDT and CDR2 is YNNKEL (reference sequence). The CDR3 length is 16 residues. The DNA of the CDR3 is TGTGCCAGCAGCCAAGGGCAGGGGGGATATCGGAGTGGCTACACCTTC. Translation gives CASSQGQGGYRSGYTF.

The count of this clone is one. The V gene is TRBV6-5, the J gene TRBJ1-6; the match to TRBD1 covers 7 bases. V shed 7 bases and J 5 bases; nucleotides not matched to a gene: 5. Germline loops: CDR1 MNHEY, CDR2 SVGAGI. The CDR3 length is 14 residues. This chain's CDR3 is CASTTTGNNSPLHF. CDR3 bases: TGTGCCAGCACCACGACAGGGAATAATTCACCCCTCCACTTT.

The chain is built from TRBV7-9 and TRBJ2-1; D ambiguous. Between the trimmed V and J ends, which lost 2 bases and 7 bases, there was a span of 3 bases. Germline-derived CDR1 and CDR2 are SEHNR and FQNEAQ (reference sequence). CDR3 size: 11 residues. CDR3 region: CASSLLNEQFF. Here the CDR3 DNA reads TGTGCCAGCAGCTTACTAAATGAGCAGTTCTTC.

The chain links TRBV19 to TRBJ1-2, with TRBD1 matching over 9 bases. V lost 8 bases to trimming and J lost 7 bases; unmatched junction nucleotides: 11. Germline CDR1 is LNHDA and CDR2 is SQIVND (reference sequence). The CDR3 loop spans 14 amino acids. Here the CDR3 reads CASRRGQGSAGYTF. The CDR3 nucleotides read TGTGCCAGTCGCCGGGGACAGGGTAGCGCTGGCTACACCTTC. Based on the CDR3 plus reference TRBV19 and TRBJ1-2, the full variable domain is DGGITQSPKYLFRKEGQNVTLSCEQNLNHDAMYWYRQDPGQGLRLIYYSQIVNDFQKGDIAEGYSVSREKKESFPLTVTSAQKNPTAFYLCASRRGQGSAGYTFGSGTRLTVV.

V gene TRBV7-9 combines with J gene TRBJ1-4; the D is unclear. In germline, CDR1 is SEHNR, CDR2 FQNEAQ (reference sequence). V dropped 5 bases and J dropped 7 bases, with 14 bases sitting between them. CDR3 length: 14 residues. CDR3 in amino acids: CASSPSGKSEKLFF. In DNA form, the CDR3 reads TGTGCCAGCAGCCCTTCCGGGAAAAGTGAAAAACTGTTTTTT.

On this clone: This specimen includes other DNA sequences encoding the same CDR3. The rearrangement uses TRBV5-1 and TRBJ1-2; 10 bases fit TRBD1. Trimming cost V 4 bases and J 6 bases; bases outside gene matches: 3. The CDR3 covers 13 residues. Germline-derived CDR1 and CDR2 are SGHRS and YFSETQ. CDR3 region: CASSPGTGDGYTF. CDR3 in DNA: TGCGCCAGCAGCCCCGGGACAGGGGATGGCTACACCTTC.

The CDR3 is CASRPGGIEQFF. The CDR3 nucleotides are TGTGCCAGCAGACCCGGGGGGATTGAGCAGTTCTTC. The chain uses TRBV5-8 and TRBJ2-1, with TRBD2 identical over 7 bases. J lost 9 bases, V lost 5 bases, and 5 bases had no gene match. The germline V gene encodes CDR1 SGHTS and CDR2 YDEGEE. There are 12 residues in the CDR3.

This rearrangement joins TRBV5-4 to TRBJ2-3, with unresolved D. V lost 3 bases to trimming and J lost 0 bases, with 8 bases between them. Germline assignment: CDR1 SGHNT and CDR2 YYREEE (reference sequence). The CDR3 extends over 14 amino acids. The CDR3 region has the DNA TGTGCCAGCAGCTCCCTAGACAGCACAGATACGCAGTATTTT. This sequence encodes CASSSLDSTDTQYF.

The rearrangement uses TRBV19 and TRBJ2-2, with D tentatively TRBD2 (6 bases). Trimming left V 9 bases short and J 4 bases short, with 24 bases between. CDR1 is LNHDA, CDR2 SQIVND, per germline (reference sequence). There are 17 residues in the CDR3. The CDR3 coding sequence is TGTGCCAGCGGTAGACTAGACGAGCTGATTAGCACCGGGGAGCTGTTTTTT. Protein sequence: CASGRLDELISTGELFF.

The rearrangement uses TRBV5-8 and TRBJ1-2; TRBD1 agrees at 8 bases. The V gene end was trimmed by 0 bases and the J gene end by 6 bases; junction bases not matched to a gene: 4. This CDR3 has 14 amino acids. Germline values: CDR1 SGHTS, CDR2 YDEGEE. CDR3 bases: TGTGCCAGCAGCTTGGACCAGGGGGCAGATGGCTACACCTTC. Amino acid sequence: CASSLDQGADGYTF.

The V gene is TRBV2, the J gene TRBJ2-1; 9 bases line up with TRBD1. This CDR3 is 14 amino acids long. Trimming took 4 bases from V and 6 from J; bases not matched to a gene: 4. Per germline, CDR1 SNHLY and CDR2 FYNNEI. The CDR3 bases are TGTGCCAGCAGTGCCCGGGACAGGGCCAATGAGCAGTTCTTC. Encoded protein: CASSARDRANEQFF.

The chain recombines TRBV5-6 with TRBJ1-1; D uncertain. This CDR3 contains 15 residues. Between the trimmed V and J ends, which lost 0 bases and 1 base, there was a span of 10 bases. CDR1 and CDR2 (germline): SGHDT, YYEEEE. For the CDR3, the DNA is TGTGCCAGCAGCTTGGCCCCTACCGCGAACACTGAAGCTTTCTTT. Protein: CASSLAPTANTEAFF.

The sample holds one count of this clone. The chain is built from TRBV5-6 and TRBJ1-1, with D perhaps matching TRBD1 (5 bases). Germline loops: CDR1 SGHDT, CDR2 YYEEEE. V was cut by 5 bases and J by 0 bases, with 8 bases left in between. The CDR3 is 13 amino acids. DNA of the CDR3: TGTGCCAGCAGTATAGGGGTGAACACTGAAGCTTTCTTT. Translation gives CASSIGVNTEAFF.

This chain links TRBV5-4 with TRBJ1-4, with TRBD1 identical over 9 bases. Germline-derived CDR1 and CDR2 are SGHNT and YYREEE (reference sequence). There are 15 residues in the CDR3. Germline trimming cut 0 bases from V and 10 bases from J; bases unmatched to any gene: 7. The CDR3, as DNA: TGTGCCAGCAGCTTGGTGGGACAGGGAAACGGAAAACTGTTTTTT. Its translation: CASSLVGQGNGKLFF.

The chain combines TRBV19 with TRBJ2-7, with TRBD2 matching 7 bases. V lost 1 base, J lost 3 bases, and 6 bases stayed unmatched. The CDR3 runs to 15 residues. CDR1 and CDR2 (germline): LNHDA, SQIVND (reference sequence). The chain's CDR3 is CASSIAAGNNYEQYF. CDR3 sequence (DNA): TGTGCCAGTAGTATAGCAGCGGGGAACAACTACGAGCAGTACTTC.

This chain joins TRBV9 and TRBJ2-2; TRBD1 is a possible D gene (6 bases). CDR3 size: 15 residues. The germline gives CDR1 SGDLS, CDR2 YYNGEE. V lost 3 bases, J lost 3 bases, and 12 bases lay in between. CDR3 coding DNA: TGTGCCAGCAGCGAGGGGGACACCTACACCGGGGAGCTGTTTTTT. This encodes CASSEGDTYTGELFF.

CDR3 region: CASSQVAGQGDQPQHF. The CDR3 nucleotides read TGCGCCAGCAGCCAAGTAGCAGGACAGGGGGATCAGCCCCAGCATTTT. V usage is TRBV4-1 and J usage is TRBJ1-5; 10 bases line up with TRBD1. Germline assignment: CDR1 MGHRA and CDR2 YSYEKL. V gave up 1 base and J gave up 5 bases; unmatched junction bases: 5. CDR3 size: 16 residues.